The 11 T cell receptor beta chains below were found in one sample sequenced in a study of technical replicates of blood from a handful of donors. The repertoire was sequenced with immunoSEQ multiplex PCR; TCRdb's copy has only in-frame clones and lacks some. The profile shows 91,000 or so clones, roughly 96% of them singletons. Material: T cells isolated from PBMCs. The origin of the receptors is a human donor in good health.

The chain joins TRBV18 to TRBJ2-5, with 7 nucleotides matching TRBD1. The CDR3 is made up of 16 amino acids. CDR1 and CDR2 (germline): KGHSH, LQKENI. Trimming at V came to 3 bases and at J to 1 base, leaving 8 bases not matched to a gene. The DNA of the CDR3 is TGTGCCAGCTCACCGCCTCGGGCAGGGGGCCAAGAGACCCAGTACTTC. Protein sequence: CASSPPRAGGQETQYF.

A few counts support this clone. Written as DNA, the CDR3 is TGTGCCAGCAGTGAGGGGACTAGATTGTACTACAATGAGCAGTTCTTC. This sequence encodes CASSEGTRLYYNEQFF. The chain employs TRBV2 and TRBJ2-1; 8 nucleotides align to TRBD2. The CDR3 length is 16 residues. CDR1 and CDR2 from the germline V gene are SNHLY and FYNNEI. V was pared by 3 bases and J by 3 bases, with 7 bases of the junction left unmatched.

The V and J genes are TRBV5-1 and TRBJ1-5; D unresolved. From germline, CDR1 is SGHRS and CDR2 YFSETQ. Trimming removed 2 bases from V and 5 bases from J, with 8 bases in between. The CDR3 has 13 amino acids. Written as DNA, the CDR3 is TGCGCCAGCAGCTTAGGAGGGTATCAGCCCCAGCATTTT. Its translation: CASSLGGYQPQHF.

The gene calls are TRBV5-8 and TRBJ1-2; the D gene is possibly TRBD1 (6 bases). Looked up from germline, CDR1 is SGHTS and CDR2 is YDEGEE. Trimming removed 4 bases at V and 9 bases at J, with 13 bases between. The CDR3 contains 12 residues. As DNA, the CDR3 is TGTGCCAGCAGCCTACAGGGAATTCGCTACACCTTC. This sequence encodes CASSLQGIRYTF.

The J gene is TRBJ1-5, the V gene TRBV28; 12 bases fit TRBD1. The CDR3 sequence is 16 residues long. Per germline, CDR1 MDHEN and CDR2 SYDVKM. With V trimmed by 6 bases and J by 6 bases, 9 bases remained unmatched. The CDR3 sequence: CASRPSGTGGGQPQHF. CDR3 bases: TGTGCCAGCAGACCCTCCGGGACAGGGGGCGGTCAGCCCCAGCATTTT. The entire variable domain, with the rest obtained from reference TRBV28 and TRBJ1-5, is as follows: DVKVTQSSRYLVKRTGEKVFLECVQDMDHENMFWYRQDPGLGLRLIYFSYDVKMKEKGDIPEGYSVSREKKERFSLILESASTNQTSMYLCASRPSGTGGGQPQHFGDGTRLSIL.

This chain connects TRBV11-3 to TRBJ2-3; the match to TRBD2 covers 11 bases. This CDR3 contains 13 residues. CDR1 is SGHNT, CDR2 YENEEA, per germline. V was clipped by 2 bases and J by 8 bases; unmatched bases: 0. CDR3 bases: TGTGCCAGCAGCTTAACTAGCGGGGGTACGCAGTATTTT. Translated: CASSLTSGGTQYF.

This clone was observed a single time. The V and J genes are TRBV2 and TRBJ2-1; 11 bases are a match to TRBD2. The germline V gene has CDR1 SNHLY and CDR2 FYNNEI. V was pared by 7 bases and J by 6 bases, with 8 bases of the junction left unmatched. The CDR3 sequence is 15 residues long. CDR3 residues: CASILAGGIVNEQFF. The DNA of the CDR3 is TGTGCCAGCATCTTAGCGGGAGGGATAGTCAATGAGCAGTTCTTC.

This clone occurred once. The chain joins TRBV6-6 to TRBJ2-1, with 8 nucleotides matching TRBD2. The V segment lost 7 bases and the J segment 15 bases; nucleotides outside the gene matches: 11. This CDR3 region has 12 residues. Germline assignment: CDR1 MNHNY and CDR2 SVGAGI (reference sequence). The CDR3, as DNA: TGTGCCAGCACCTATAGCGGGAACGCTTTGTTCTTC. This gives the protein CASTYSGNALFF.

The chain is built from TRBV6-1 and TRBJ1-4, with D maybe TRBD1 (5 bases). Germline loops: CDR1 MNHNS, CDR2 SASEGT. The CDR3 is made up of 14 amino acids. The V end lost 4 bases, the J end lost 4 bases, and 10 bases lay between the germline ends. CDR3 protein: CASSGAGLNEKLFF. In DNA form, the CDR3 reads TGTGCCAGCAGTGGGGCAGGGCTTAATGAAAAACTGTTTTTT.

This clone was found once. The rearrangement links TRBV14 to TRBJ1-2; no clear D. CDR3 size: 13 residues. Trimming took off 5 bases at V and 5 bases at J, with 12 bases between the two ends. Germline V gene data show CDR1 as SGHDN and CDR2 as FVKESK. CDR3 DNA sequence: TGTGCCAGCAGCGAACAGTCTTTATATGGCTACACCTTC. It is translated as CASSEQSLYGYTF.

V usage is TRBV7-6 and J usage is TRBJ1-3; possibly TRBD1 for D (5 bases). The CDR3 extends over 16 amino acids. Trimming took 5 bases from V and 0 from J, leaving 14 bases between them. Germline V CDR1 and CDR2: SGHVS, FNYEAQ. CDR3 in amino acids: CASSATIDSSGNTIYF. DNA of the CDR3: TGTGCCAGCAGCGCAACCATTGACAGCTCTGGAAACACCATATATTTT.